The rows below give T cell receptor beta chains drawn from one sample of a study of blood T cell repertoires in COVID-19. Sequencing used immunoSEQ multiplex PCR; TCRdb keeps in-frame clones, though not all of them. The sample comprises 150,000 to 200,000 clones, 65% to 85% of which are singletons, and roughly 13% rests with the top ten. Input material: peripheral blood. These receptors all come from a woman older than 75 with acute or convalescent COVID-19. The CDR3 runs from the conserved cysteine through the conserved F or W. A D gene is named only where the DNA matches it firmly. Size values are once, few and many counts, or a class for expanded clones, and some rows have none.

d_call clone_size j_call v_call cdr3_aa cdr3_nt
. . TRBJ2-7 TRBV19 CASSINRVSYEQYF TGTGCCAGTAGTATAAACAGGGTCTCCTACGAGCAGTACTTC
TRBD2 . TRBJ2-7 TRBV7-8 CASSREARGSYEQYF TGTGCCAGCAGCCGCGAAGCGCGGGGGTCCTACGAGCAGTACTTC
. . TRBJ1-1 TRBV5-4 CASSSPGGTEAFF TGTGCCAGCAGCTCCCCGGGGGGGACTGAAGCTTTCTTT
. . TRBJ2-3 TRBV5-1 CASRATARRTDTQYF TGCGCCAGCAGGGCGACGGCCAGGCGCACAGATACGCAGTATTTT
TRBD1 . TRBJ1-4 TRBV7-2 CASSAGTGWTNEKLFF TGTGCCAGCAGCGCTGGGACAGGGTGGACTAATGAAAAACTGTTTTTT
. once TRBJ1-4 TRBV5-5 CASSFGLDREKLFF TGTGCCAGCAGCTTTGGACTTGATAGGGAAAAACTGTTTTTT
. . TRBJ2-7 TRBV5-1 CASSLVGDNIGEQYF TGCGCCAGCAGCTTGGTAGGGGACAATATCGGCGAGCAGTACTTC
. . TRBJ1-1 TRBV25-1 CASTIGGARGTEAFF TGTGCCAGCACCATAGGGGGGGCTCGGGGGACTGAAGCTTTCTTT
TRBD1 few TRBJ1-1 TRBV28 CASSRGQYEAFF TGTGCCAGCAGTAGGGGACAGTATGAAGCTTTCTTT
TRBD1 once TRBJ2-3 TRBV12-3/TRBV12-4 CASRGQGKDTQYF TGTGCCAGCAGAGGACAGGGAAAAGATACGCAGTATTTT
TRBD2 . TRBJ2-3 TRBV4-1 CASSQDVAGGRTDTQYF TGCGCCAGCAGCCAAGATGTAGCGGGAGGGCGCACAGATACGCAGTATTTT
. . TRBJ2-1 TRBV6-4 CASSDSWSSYNEQFF TGTGCCAGCAGTGACTCTTGGAGCTCCTACAATGAGCAGTTCTTC
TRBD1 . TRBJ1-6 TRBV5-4 CASSSPGQGGNSPLHF TGTGCCAGCAGCTCACCGGGACAGGGCGGAAATTCACCCCTCCACTTT
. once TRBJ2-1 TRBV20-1 CSASFLGRSYNEQFF TGCAGTGCCAGTTTCTTGGGCCGCTCCTACAATGAGCAGTTCTTC
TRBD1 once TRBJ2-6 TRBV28 CASSSFRTGAPFSGANVLTF TGTGCCAGCAGTTCCTTCCGGACAGGGGCGCCCTTTTCTGGGGCCAACGTCCTGACTTTC
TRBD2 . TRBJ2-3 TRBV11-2 CASSQPGTRYTDTQYF TGTGCCAGCAGCCAACCCGGGACTAGGTACACAGATACGCAGTATTTT
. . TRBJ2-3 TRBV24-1 CATKDGGRTDTQYF TGTGCCACCAAGGACGGGGGGCGGACAGATACGCAGTATTTT
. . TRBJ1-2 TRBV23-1 CASSQSPLGGGNRYGYTF TGCGCCAGCAGTCAAAGCCCCCTGGGGGGGGGAAATCGCTATGGCTACACCTTC
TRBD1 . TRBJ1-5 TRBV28 CASNMRQGTQPQHF TGTGCCAGCAACATGAGACAGGGAACTCAGCCCCAGCATTTT
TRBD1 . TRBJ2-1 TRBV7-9 CASSFGQAFYNEQFF TGTGCCAGCAGCTTCGGACAGGCCTTCTACAATGAGCAGTTCTTC
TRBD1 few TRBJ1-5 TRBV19 CASTRTGAGNQPQHF TGTGCCAGTACCCGGACAGGGGCTGGCAATCAGCCCCAGCATTTT
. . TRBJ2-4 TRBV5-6 CASSLVQKNIQYF TGTGCCAGCAGCTTGGTACAGAAAAACATTCAGTACTTC
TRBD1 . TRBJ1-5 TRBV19 CASSAPGQDNQPQHF TGTGCCAGTAGTGCTCCGGGACAGGACAATCAGCCCCAGCATTTT
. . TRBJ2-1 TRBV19 CASSRGASYNEQFF TGTGCCAGTAGTAGGGGAGCCTCCTACAATGAGCAGTTCTTC
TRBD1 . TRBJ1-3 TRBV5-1 CASSSGDRAGNTIYF TGCGCCAGCAGCTCAGGAGACAGGGCTGGAAACACCATATATTTT
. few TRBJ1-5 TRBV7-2 CASSLGWHQPQHF TGTGCCAGCAGCTTAGGGTGGCATCAGCCCCAGCATTTT
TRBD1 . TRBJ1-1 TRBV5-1 CASRIGQDRWRTEAFF TGCGCCAGCAGGATTGGACAGGACCGATGGAGGACTGAAGCTTTCTTT
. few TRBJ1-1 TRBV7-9 CASSTRPGGAFF TGTGCCAGCAGCACCCGGCCTGGCGGGGCTTTCTTT
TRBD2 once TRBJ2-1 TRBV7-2 CASSQRLAGHNEQFF TGTGCCAGCAGCCAAAGACTAGCGGGGCACAATGAGCAGTTCTTC
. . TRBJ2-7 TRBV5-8 CASSLRGESYEQYF TGTGCCAGCAGCCTGCGCGGGGAATCCTACGAGCAGTACTTC
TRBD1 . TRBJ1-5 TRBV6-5 CASWDRVYNQPQHF TGTGCCAGCTGGGACAGGGTTTACAATCAGCCCCAGCATTTT
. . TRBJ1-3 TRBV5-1 CASSFSSGAGNTIYF TGCGCCAGCAGCTTTAGCTCAGGGGCTGGAAACACCATATATTTT
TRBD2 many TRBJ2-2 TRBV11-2 CASSSLAGATGELFF TGTGCCAGCAGCTCTCTAGCGGGAGCCACCGGGGAGCTGTTTTTT
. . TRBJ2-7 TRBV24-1 CATSDLNSSYEQYF TGTGCCACCAGTGATTTGAACAGCTCCTACGAGCAGTACTTC
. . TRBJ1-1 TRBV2 CASLNQGTEAFF TGTGCCAGCCTTAACCAGGGAACTGAAGCTTTCTTT
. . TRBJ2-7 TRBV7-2 CASSLEGGVSGTYEQYF TGTGCCAGCAGCTTAGAAGGGGGGGTCTCCGGGACCTACGAGCAGTACTTC
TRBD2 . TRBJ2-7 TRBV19 CASSITGLAGAHEQYF TGTGCCAGTAGTATAACGGGACTAGCGGGAGCCCACGAGCAGTACTTC
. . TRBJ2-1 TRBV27 CASSLRGTHNEQFF TGTGCCAGCAGTTTAAGGGGTACACACAATGAGCAGTTCTTC
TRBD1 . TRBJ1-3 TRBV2 CASTGTAPSNTIYF TGTGCCAGCACCGGGACAGCGCCTTCAAACACCATATATTTT
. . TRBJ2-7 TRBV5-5 CASSPTGTRGGRGPYEQYF TGTGCCAGCAGCCCGACCGGGACCCGAGGGGGAAGAGGGCCCTACGAGCAGTACTTC
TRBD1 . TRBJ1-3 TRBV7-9 CASSRGTAGNTIYF TGTGCCAGCAGCCGCGGGACAGCTGGAAACACCATATATTTT
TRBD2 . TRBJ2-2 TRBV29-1 CSAQGLAGMGDTGELFF TGCAGCGCCCAGGGGCTAGCGGGAATGGGAGACACCGGGGAGCTGTTTTTT
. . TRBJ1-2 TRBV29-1 CSVAGVDGYTF TGCAGCGTTGCAGGGGTCGATGGCTACACCTTC
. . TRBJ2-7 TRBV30 CAWKIPGGISEQYF TGTGCCTGGAAGATCCCTGGCGGGATTAGCGAGCAGTACTTC